The clone carrying this TCR beta chain was observed a few times. This entry is derived from a study of Graves' ophthalmopathy and Graves' hyperthyroidism. V lost 4 bases and J lost 5; bases outside the gene matches: 8. Per germline, CDR1 MNHNY and CDR2 SVGAGI (reference sequence). The CDR3 length is 14 residues. Amplified material comprised TCR beta CDR3 regions derived from RNA transcripts. HTBI primers were employed in first-round RT-PCR, then a second-round multiplex PCR followed. Each CDR3 protein is one row after TCRdb ran MiXCR on the multiplex PCR reads. This table holds around 1,200,000 distinct CDR3 sequences, 35% to 45% found once.

This TCR came from an adult man with Graves' hyperthyroidism. Sequenced sample: peripheral blood or thyroid tissue (not recorded which). The gene calls are TRBV6-6 and TRBJ2-7, with 7 bases fitting TRBD1. The CDR3 DNA sequence: TGTGCCAGCAGTTTCTCTGGGACAGAAAACGAGCAGTACTTC. Amino acid sequence: CASSFSGTENEQYF.